This TCR beta chain derives from a study of PD-1 blockade in classical Hodgkin lymphoma. Across the whole study: Patients received nivolumab 3 mg/kg intravenously every 2 weeks.

Study results and caveats: By C4D1, diversity of CD4+ TCRs had risen significantly, whereas that of CD8+ TCRs had not.

Turning to this clone: Its antigen is not known.

Some clones are missing from TCRdb's copy, which holds only in-frame ones; the method was immunoSEQ multiplex PCR. The sample records more than 90,000 clones, around 89% being singletons. Every single patient, without exception, relapsed after autologous stem cell transplantation, and brentuximab vedotin exposure varied. This TCR was sampled from a human donor with classical Hodgkin lymphoma. The sequenced sample was peripheral blood mononuclear cells (PBMCs), obtained before the second cycle of nivolumab.

CDR3 loop: CASSPGRADTQYF. DNA of the CDR3: TGTGCCAGCAGCCCTGGTCGGGCAGATACGCAGTATTTT. V gene TRBV7-2 combines with J gene TRBJ2-3; D is unresolved. CDR1 SGHTA and CDR2 FQGNSA come from the germline V gene. Trimming removed 5 bases from V and 4 bases from J, with 10 bases in between. CDR3 length: 13 amino acids.